This note documents a single T cell receptor beta chain sequence. Its antigen remains unknown. These data originate in a study of identical twins. Whole-study results and caveats: Out-of-frame alpha sequences common to twins exhibited a surplus of low generation probability. Twins shared beta out-of-frame sequences in excess, but this excess was weaker.

Germline values: CDR1 MNHEY, CDR2 SMNVEV (reference sequence). The CDR3 is 14 residues long. V lost 5 bases to trimming and J lost 5 bases, with 16 bases between them. Unique molecular identifiers were present on the cDNA, which also gained a universal primer site by template switching. MiXCR, run by TCRdb on the 5' RACE reads, gives a single entry per CDR3 protein. The data hold about 700,000 distinct CDR3 sequences, with over 8.5% observed a single time. Healthy Caucasians were all of the donors. This sample was also put to use in a study of yellow fever vaccine responses in identical twins.

The rearrangement links TRBV27 to TRBJ2-7; TRBD2 might be the D (6 bases). The sequencing input was PBMCs. The receptor comes from a woman under 30 in good health. CDR3 residues: CASSPGTALHEQYF. CDR3 coding DNA: TGTGCCAGCAGTCCCGGGACTGCTCTCCACGAGCAGTACTTC.